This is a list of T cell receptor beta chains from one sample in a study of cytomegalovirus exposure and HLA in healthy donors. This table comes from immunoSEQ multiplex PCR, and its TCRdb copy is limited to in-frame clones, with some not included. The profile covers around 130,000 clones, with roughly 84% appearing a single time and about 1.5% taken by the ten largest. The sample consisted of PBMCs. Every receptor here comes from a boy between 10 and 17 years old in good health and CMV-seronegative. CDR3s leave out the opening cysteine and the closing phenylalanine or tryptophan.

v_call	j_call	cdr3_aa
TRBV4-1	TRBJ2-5	ASSQAGGLKETQY
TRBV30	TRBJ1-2	AWSGGSDGYT
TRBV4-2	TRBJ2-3	ASSSSRTSGTDTQY
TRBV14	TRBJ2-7	ASSHQRMGTGDYEQY
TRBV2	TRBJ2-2	ASSEWGGANTGELF
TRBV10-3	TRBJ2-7	AIGTDYYEQY
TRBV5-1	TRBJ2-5	ASSLRGYQETQY
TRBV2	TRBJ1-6	ASSEPGNSPLH
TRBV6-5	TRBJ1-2	ASSSHNRVATYGYT
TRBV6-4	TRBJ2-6	ASSDSTSGANVLT
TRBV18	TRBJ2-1	ASSPELAGEQF
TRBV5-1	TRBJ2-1	ASSQSRQGHEQF
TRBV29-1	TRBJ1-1	SVEWTANTEAF
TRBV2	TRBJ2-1	ASSEDLTPGNEQF
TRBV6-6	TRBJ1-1	ASSRDRYEAF
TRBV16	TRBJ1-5	ASSPSGVYSNQPQH
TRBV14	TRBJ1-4	ASSRTGETEKLF
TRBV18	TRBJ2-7	ASATGGYEQY
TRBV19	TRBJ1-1	ASSDTPGSEAF
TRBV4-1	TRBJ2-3	ASSQGLAGGTDTQY
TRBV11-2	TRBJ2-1	ASSLSPGYEQF
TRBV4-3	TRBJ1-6	ASSQDEDTDNSPLH
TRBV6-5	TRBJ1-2	ASRSGTGYGYT
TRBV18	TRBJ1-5	ASSNDRNQPQH
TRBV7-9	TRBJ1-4	ASSTLGGSTNEKLF
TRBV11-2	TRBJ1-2	ASSLSIRAGWDYGYT
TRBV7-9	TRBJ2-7	ASSLVVGTPYEQY
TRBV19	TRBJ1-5	ASSTALNDYQPQH
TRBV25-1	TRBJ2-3	ASSEPAGGTDTQY
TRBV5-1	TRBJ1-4	ASSPVLPTGLNEKLF
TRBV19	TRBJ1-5	ASKPSSSNQPQH
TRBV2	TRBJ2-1	ASNQREQF